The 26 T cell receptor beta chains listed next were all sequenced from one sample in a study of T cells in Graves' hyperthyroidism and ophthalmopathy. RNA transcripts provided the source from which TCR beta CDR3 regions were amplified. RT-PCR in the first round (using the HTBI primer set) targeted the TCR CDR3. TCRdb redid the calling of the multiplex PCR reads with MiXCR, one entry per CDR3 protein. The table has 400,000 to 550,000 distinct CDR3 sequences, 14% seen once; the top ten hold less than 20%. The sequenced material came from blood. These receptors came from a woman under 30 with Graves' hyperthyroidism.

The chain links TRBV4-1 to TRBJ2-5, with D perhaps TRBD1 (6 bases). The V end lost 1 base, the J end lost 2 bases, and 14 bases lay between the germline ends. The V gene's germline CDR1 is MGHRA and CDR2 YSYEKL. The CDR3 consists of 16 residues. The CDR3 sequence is CASSQVPADRQETQYF. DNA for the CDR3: TGCGCCAGCAGCCAAGTACCAGCGGACAGACAAGAGACCCAGTACTTC.

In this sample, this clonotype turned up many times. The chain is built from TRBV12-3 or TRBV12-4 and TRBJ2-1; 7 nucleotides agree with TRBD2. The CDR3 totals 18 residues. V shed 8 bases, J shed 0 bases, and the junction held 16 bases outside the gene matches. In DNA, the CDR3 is TGTGCCAGCTCTATCAGGGTTTCTAGCGGACCCTCCTACAATGAGCAGTTCTTC. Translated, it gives CASSIRVSSGPSYNEQFF.

CDR3 sequence (DNA): TGTGCCAGTAGTAACAGGGACTTTTCACCCCTCCACTTT. As protein: CASSNRDFSPLHF. The rearrangement links TRBV19 to TRBJ1-6; possible D gene TRBD1, 6 bases. Looked up from germline, CDR1 is LNHDA and CDR2 is SQIVND (reference sequence). The germline V and J ends were trimmed by 4 bases and 9 bases, with 10 bases remaining between them. The CDR3 is 13 residues long. The whole variable domain, remainder taken from reference TRBV19 and TRBJ1-6, is DGGITQSPKYLFRKEGQNVTLSCEQNLNHDAMYWYRQDPGQGLRLIYYSQIVNDFQKGDIAEGYSVSREKKESFPLTVTSAQKNPTAFYLCASSNRDFSPLHFGNGTRLTVT.

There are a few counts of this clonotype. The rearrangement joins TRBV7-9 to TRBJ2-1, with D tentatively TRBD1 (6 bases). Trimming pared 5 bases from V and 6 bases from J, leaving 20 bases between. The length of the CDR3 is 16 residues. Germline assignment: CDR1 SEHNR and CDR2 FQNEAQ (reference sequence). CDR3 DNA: TGTGCCAGCAGCAACCGGGACACCCTTTTCCCCAATGAGCAGTTCTTC. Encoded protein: CASSNRDTLFPNEQFF.

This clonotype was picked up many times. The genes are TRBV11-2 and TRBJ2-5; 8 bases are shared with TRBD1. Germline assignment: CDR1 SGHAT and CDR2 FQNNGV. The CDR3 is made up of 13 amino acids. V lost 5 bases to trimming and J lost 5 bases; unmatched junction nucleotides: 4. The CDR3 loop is CASSQGAFETQYF. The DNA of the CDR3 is TGTGCCAGCAGCCAGGGGGCTTTTGAGACCCAGTACTTC.

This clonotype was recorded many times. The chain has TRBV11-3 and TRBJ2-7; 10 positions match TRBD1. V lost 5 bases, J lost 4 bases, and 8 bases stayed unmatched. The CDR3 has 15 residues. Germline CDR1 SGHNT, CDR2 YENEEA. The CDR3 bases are TGTGCCAGCAGCCGCGAGCGACAGGGGGCTTACGAGCAGTACTTC. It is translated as CASSRERQGAYEQYF.

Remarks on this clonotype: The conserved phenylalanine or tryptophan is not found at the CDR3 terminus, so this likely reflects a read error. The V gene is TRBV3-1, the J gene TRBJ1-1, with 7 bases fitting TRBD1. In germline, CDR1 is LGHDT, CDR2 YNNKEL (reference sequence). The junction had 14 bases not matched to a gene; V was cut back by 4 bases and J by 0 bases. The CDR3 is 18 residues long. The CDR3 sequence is CASSPRLPGQDVNTEAFV. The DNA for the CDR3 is TGTGCCAGCAGCCCCCGCCTCCCTGGACAGGACGTGAACACTGAAGCTTTCGTT.

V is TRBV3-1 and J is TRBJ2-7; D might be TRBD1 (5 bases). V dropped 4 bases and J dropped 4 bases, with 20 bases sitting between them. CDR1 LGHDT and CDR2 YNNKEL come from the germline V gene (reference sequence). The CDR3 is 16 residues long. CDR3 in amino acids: CASSPARQSSSYEQYF. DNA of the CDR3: TGTGCCAGCAGCCCCGCCAGACAGTCCAGCTCATACGAGCAGTACTTC.

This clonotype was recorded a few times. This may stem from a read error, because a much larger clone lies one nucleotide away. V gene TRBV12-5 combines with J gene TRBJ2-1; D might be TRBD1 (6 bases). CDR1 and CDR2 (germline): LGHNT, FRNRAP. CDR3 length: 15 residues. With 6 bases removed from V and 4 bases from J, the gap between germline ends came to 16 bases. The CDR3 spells CASGGAGALYNEQFF. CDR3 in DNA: TGTGCTAGTGGGGGGGCAGGGGCCCTTTACAATGAGCAGTTCTTC.

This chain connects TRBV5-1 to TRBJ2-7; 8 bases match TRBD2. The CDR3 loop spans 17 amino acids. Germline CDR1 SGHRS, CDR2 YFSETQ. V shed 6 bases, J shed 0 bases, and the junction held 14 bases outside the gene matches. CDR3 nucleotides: TGCGCCAGCAACTTTCGGTTAGCGGGATTAAGCTCCTACGAGCAGTACTTC. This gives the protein CASNFRLAGLSSYEQYF.

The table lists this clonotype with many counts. CDR3 coding DNA: TGTGCCAGCAGCGAGATGGGCCGGGAGACCCAGTACTTC. Its translation: CASSEMGRETQYF. This chain joins TRBV9 and TRBJ2-5; D gene ambiguous. In germline, CDR1 is SGDLS, CDR2 YYNGEE. The CDR3 spans 13 residues. Trimming stripped 3 bases from V and 5 bases from J, with 11 bases between.

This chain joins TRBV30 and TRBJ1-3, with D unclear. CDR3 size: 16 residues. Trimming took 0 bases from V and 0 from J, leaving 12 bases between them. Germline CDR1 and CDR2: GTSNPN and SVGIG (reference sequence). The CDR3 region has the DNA TGTGCCTGGAGTGTACGTAGGGCCCCCTCTGGAAACACCATATATTTT. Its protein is CAWSVRRAPSGNTIYF.

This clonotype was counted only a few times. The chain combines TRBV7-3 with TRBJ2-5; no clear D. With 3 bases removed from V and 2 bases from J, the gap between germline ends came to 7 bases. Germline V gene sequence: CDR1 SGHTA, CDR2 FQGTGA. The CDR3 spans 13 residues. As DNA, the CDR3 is TGTGCCAGCAGCTTTGCGTCACAAGAGACCCAGTACTTC. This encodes CASSFASQETQYF.

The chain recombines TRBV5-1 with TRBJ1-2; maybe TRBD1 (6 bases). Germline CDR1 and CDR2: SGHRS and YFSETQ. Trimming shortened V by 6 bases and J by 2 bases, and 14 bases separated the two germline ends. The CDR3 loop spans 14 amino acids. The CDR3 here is CASIKGGENYGYTF. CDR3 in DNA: TGCGCCAGCATCAAGGGGGGGGAAAACTATGGCTACACCTTC.

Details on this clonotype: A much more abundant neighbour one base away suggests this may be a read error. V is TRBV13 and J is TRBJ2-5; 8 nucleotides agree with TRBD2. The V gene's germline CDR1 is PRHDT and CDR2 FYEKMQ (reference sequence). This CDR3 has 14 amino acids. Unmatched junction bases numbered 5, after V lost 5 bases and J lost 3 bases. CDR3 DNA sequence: TGTGCCAGCAGCGTACTCGGGGGGGAAGAGACCCAGTACTTC. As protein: CASSVLGGEETQYF.

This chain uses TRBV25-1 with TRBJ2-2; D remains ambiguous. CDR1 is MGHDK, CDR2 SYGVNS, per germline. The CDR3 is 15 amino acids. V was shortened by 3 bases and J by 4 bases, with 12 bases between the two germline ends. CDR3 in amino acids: CASSDRMKGTGELFF. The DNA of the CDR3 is TGTGCCAGCAGTGACAGGATGAAGGGCACCGGGGAGCTGTTTTTT.

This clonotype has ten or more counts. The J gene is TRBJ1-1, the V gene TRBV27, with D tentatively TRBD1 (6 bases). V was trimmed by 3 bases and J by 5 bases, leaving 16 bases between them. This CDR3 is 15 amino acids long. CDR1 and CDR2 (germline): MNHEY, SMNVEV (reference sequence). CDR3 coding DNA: TGTGCCAGCAGTTTCACGGGGCAGGGGTGGACTGAAGCTTTCTTT. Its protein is CASSFTGQGWTEAFF.

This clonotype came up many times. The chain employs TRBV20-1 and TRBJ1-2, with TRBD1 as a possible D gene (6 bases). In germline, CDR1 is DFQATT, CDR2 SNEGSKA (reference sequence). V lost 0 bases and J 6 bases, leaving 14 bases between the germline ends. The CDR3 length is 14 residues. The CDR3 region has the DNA TGCAGTGCTAGAGATATTGAGGGGGGTAATGGCTACACCTTC. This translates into CSARDIEGGNGYTF.

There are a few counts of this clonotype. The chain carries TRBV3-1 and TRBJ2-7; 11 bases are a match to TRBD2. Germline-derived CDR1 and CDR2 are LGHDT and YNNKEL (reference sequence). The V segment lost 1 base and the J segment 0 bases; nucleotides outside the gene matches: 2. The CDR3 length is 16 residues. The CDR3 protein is CASSQATSGNSYEQYF. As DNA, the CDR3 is TGTGCCAGCAGCCAAGCGACTAGCGGGAACTCCTACGAGCAGTACTTC.

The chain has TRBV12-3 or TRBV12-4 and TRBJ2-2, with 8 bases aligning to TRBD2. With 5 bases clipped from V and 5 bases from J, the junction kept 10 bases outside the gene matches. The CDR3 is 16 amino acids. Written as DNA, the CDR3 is TGTGCCAGCAGTGCCCGGAGCGGGAGAGGAACCGGGGAGCTGTTTTTT. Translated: CASSARSGRGTGELFF.

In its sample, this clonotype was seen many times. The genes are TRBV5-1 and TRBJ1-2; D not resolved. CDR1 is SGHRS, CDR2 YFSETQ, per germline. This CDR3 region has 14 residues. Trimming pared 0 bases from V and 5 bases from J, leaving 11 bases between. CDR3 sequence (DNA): TGCGCCAGCAGCTTGGATCCGGACGGTTATGGCTACACCTTC. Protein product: CASSLDPDGYGYTF. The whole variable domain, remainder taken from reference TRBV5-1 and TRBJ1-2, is KAGVTQTPRYLIKTRGQQVTLSCSPISGHRSVSWYQQTPGQGLQFLFEYFSETQRNKGNFPGRFSGRQFSNSRSEMNVSTLELGDSALYLCASSLDPDGYGYTFGSGTRLTVV.

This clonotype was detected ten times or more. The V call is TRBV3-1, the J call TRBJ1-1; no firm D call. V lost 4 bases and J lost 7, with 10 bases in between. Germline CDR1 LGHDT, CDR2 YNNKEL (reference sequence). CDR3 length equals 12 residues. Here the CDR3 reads CASSPLGGEAFF. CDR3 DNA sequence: TGTGCCAGCAGCCCTCTTGGTGGTGAAGCTTTCTTT.

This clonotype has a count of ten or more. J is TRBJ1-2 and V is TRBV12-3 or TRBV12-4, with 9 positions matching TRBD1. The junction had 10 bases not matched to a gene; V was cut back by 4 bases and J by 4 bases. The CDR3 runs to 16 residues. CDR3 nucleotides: TGTGCCAGCAGTTACCAGATGGGACAGGGACCCTATGGCTACACCTTC. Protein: CASSYQMGQGPYGYTF.

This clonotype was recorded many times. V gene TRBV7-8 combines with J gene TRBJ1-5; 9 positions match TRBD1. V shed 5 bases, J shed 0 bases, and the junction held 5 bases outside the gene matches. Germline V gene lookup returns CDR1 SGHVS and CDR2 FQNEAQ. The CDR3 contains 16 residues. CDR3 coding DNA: TGTGCCAGCAGCCACAGGGGGCCCAATAGCAATCAGCCCCAGCATTTT. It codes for CASSHRGPNSNQPQHF.

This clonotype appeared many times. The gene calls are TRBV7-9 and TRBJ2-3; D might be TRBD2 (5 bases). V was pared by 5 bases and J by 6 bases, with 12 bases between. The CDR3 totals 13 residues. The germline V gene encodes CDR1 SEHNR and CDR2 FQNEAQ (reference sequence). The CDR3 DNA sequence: TGTGCCAGCAGCCCAACGGGGTTGGATACGCAGTATTTT. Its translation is CASSPTGLDTQYF. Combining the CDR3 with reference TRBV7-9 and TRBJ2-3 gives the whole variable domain DTGVSQNPRHKITKRGQNVTFRCDPISEHNRLYWYRQTLGQGPEFLTYFQNEAQLEKSRLLSDRFSAERPKGSFSTLEIQRTEQGDSAMYLCASSPTGLDTQYFGPGTRLTVL.

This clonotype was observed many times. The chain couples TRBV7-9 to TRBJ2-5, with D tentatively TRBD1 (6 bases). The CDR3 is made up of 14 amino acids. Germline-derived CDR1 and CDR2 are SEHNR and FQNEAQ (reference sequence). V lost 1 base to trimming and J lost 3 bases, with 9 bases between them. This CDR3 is CASSLVEGEETQYF. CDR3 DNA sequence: TGTGCCAGCAGCTTAGTTGAGGGGGAAGAGACCCAGTACTTC.